This T cell receptor beta chain originates from a study of T cell repertoires in cytomegalovirus infection. This clonotype was seen ten or more times. TCRdb passed the reads through MiXCR, listing each CDR3 protein once. The repertoire holds about 260,000 distinct CDR3 sequences, around 15% seen once, with about 8.7% in the top ten. The CDR3 extends over 16 amino acids. CDR1 and CDR2 from the germline V gene are SQVTM and ANQGSEA. V shed 3 bases, J shed 0 bases, and the junction held 5 bases outside the gene matches. The clonotype originates from a human donor in good health (CMV status not recorded). Some clones in this sample may be carry-over from other donors' samples. Sequencing used PBMCs. The J gene is TRBJ2-1, the V gene TRBV29-1; 10 nucleotides line up with TRBD2. Here the CDR3 DNA reads TGCAGCGTTGAGGCCGGGACTAGCGACTCCTACAATGAGCAGTTCTTC. Protein: CSVEAGTSDSYNEQFF.